The present TCR beta chain was sequenced within a study of blood T cells in healthy people across ages. The CDR3 is made up of 15 amino acids. V shed 4 bases and J shed 3 bases, with 16 bases lying between them. Germline V CDR1 and CDR2: SGHTA, FQGNSA. Together with a sample-barcoded 5' primer, a J-beta primer mix was included in a second PCR lasting about 6 to 12 cycles. TCRdb re-derived calls from the 5' RACE reads in MiXCR, one entry per CDR3 protein. The sample consists of around 1.5 million distinct CDR3 sequences, 35% to 45% of them appearing once. The clonotype originates from a woman under 30 in good health. The chain has TRBV7-2 and TRBJ2-7, with D possibly TRBD1 on 6 matching bases. The source material was blood. The CDR3 sequence: CASSSVGASFYEQYF. CDR3 nucleotides: TGTGCCAGCAGCTCCGTGGGGGCTAGTTTCTACGAGCAGTACTTC. The full variable domain, completed using reference TRBV7-2 and TRBJ2-7, is GAGVSQSPSNKVTEKGKDVELRCDPISGHTALYWYRQSLGQGLEFLIYFQGNSAPDKSGLPSDRFSAERTGGSVSTLTIQRTQQEDSAVYLCASSSVGASFYEQYFGPGTRLTVT.